The rows below give T cell receptor beta chains drawn from one sample of a study of blood T cell repertoires in COVID-19. The repertoire was sequenced with immunoSEQ multiplex PCR; TCRdb's copy has only in-frame clones and lacks some. The sample has nearly 250,000 clones; about 82% are singletons. The source material was PBMCs or T cells enriched from blood (not recorded which). Every receptor here comes from a woman aged 45-60 years who had recovered from COVID-19. Both conserved end residues are part of each CDR3. The D gene is left open where the match is weak. Size is omitted from some rows. Given values are once, few, many or a class for expanded clones.

TRBJ1-5	.	TRBV30	.	CAWSSGENQPQHF
TRBJ1-2	.	TRBV5-1	.	CASSPRQDFRYGYTF
TRBJ2-1	.	TRBV5-1	once	CASSYDRLSHNEQFF
TRBJ1-1	.	TRBV6-5	.	CASSYSFRSRNTEAFF
TRBJ2-7	TRBD1	TRBV5-6	.	CASSLGDRREYEQYF
TRBJ2-7	.	TRBV15	.	CATSREGGPRYEQYF
TRBJ2-3	.	TRBV3-1/TRBV3-2	.	CASTPTGINTDTQYF
TRBJ2-7	TRBD2	TRBV10-3	.	CALGLAGGPGEQYF
TRBJ2-7	.	TRBV3-1/TRBV3-2	.	CASSQALVLYEQYF
TRBJ1-1	.	TRBV9	.	CASSPWQGRDTEAFF
TRBJ2-7	.	TRBV5-4	once	CASSLGGRDEQYF
TRBJ2-3	TRBD2	TRBV4-3	.	CASSQGRGDADTQYF
TRBJ2-7	TRBD2	TRBV19	.	CASSISGSAYEQYF
TRBJ2-5	.	TRBV5-1	.	CASSLNRGETQYF
TRBJ1-1	.	TRBV2	.	CASSVLTEAFF
TRBJ2-1	TRBD1	TRBV6-5	.	CASSFRDSSYNEQFF
TRBJ2-5	.	TRBV18	.	CASSPRDPPIAQYF
TRBJ2-6	.	TRBV14	.	CASSQDGVGRGANVLTF
TRBJ2-1	TRBD2	TRBV4-3	.	CASSQDVRGGNNEQFF
TRBJ1-4	.	TRBV5-1	few	CASSLVVGGEKLFF
TRBJ2-1	TRBD2	TRBV5-1	.	CASSPSGGAGNEQFF
TRBJ1-1	.	TRBV10-3	.	CAISELGMNTEAFF
TRBJ1-5	.	TRBV19	.	CASSPTCIPTGSNQPQHF
TRBJ2-1	TRBD2	TRBV7-2	.	CASSLVGGNEQFF
TRBJ1-3	.	TRBV5-1	.	CASSGGASYSGNTIYF
TRBJ2-4	.	TRBV27	.	CASSPVKSLAKNIQYF
TRBJ1-5	.	TRBV10-3	.	CAISESQGNQPQHF
TRBJ2-7	TRBD2	TRBV3-1/TRBV3-2	.	CASSQDLLAETYEQYF
TRBJ2-4	TRBD1	TRBV4-3	.	CASSQGTGRGDIQYF
TRBJ1-5	TRBD1	TRBV7-9	.	CASSFRVGQGMVSNQPQHF
TRBJ1-3	.	TRBV18	.	CASSPPSGFDTIYF
TRBJ1-1	.	TRBV19	.	CASWDGLRGTEAFF
TRBJ2-7	.	TRBV20-1	few	CSATQAEQQYF
TRBJ1-1	.	TRBV5-1	.	CASSPGRGMGNTEAFF
TRBJ1-2	.	TRBV28	.	CATSPYRAGVYGYTF
TRBJ2-2	.	TRBV11-3	.	CASSLGTSPLTPGELFF
TRBJ1-2	.	TRBV29-1	.	CSVDRGASGYGYTF
TRBJ2-1	TRBD2	TRBV7-9	.	CASSHPSGNEQFF
TRBJ1-2	TRBD1	TRBV11-2	.	CASSLGPTRQGAYGYTF
TRBJ1-2	.	TRBV7-2	.	CASSFQGGDYGYTF
TRBJ2-2	.	TRBV2	few	CASSDSRKDTGELFF
TRBJ2-1	TRBD1	TRBV5-4	once	CASSPGQGSSYNEQFF
TRBJ2-5	TRBD2	TRBV14	.	CASSLGLAGAETQYF
TRBJ2-2	.	TRBV18	.	CASSPEGGRLNTGELFF
TRBJ2-6	TRBD1	TRBV6-6	.	CAYWDSRSGANVLTF
TRBJ1-1	.	TRBV12-5	.	CASGLVMGRESVEAFF
TRBJ2-7	TRBD2	TRBV30	.	CAWTSGSYEQYF
TRBJ2-7	TRBD2	TRBV19	.	CASSTSSGGTYEQYF
TRBJ1-2	TRBD1	TRBV4-1	.	CASSQDGQGLGYTF
TRBJ2-4	.	TRBV7-9	.	CASSPILFAKNIQYF